A single count supports the clone carrying this TCR beta chain. Using immunoSEQ multiplex PCR, the repertoire was profiled, and TCRdb retains in-frame clones only, with some absent. The sample shows around 20,000 clones, less than 95% of them seen only once. The data were taken from a study of T cell repertoires and Cas9 in healthy adults. Study-wide background: Multi-effector potency, cytotoxicity and lineage were assessed in SpCas9-reactive CD4 and CD8 T cells.

CDR1 and CDR2 (germline): MDHEN, SYDVKM. The CDR3 runs to 16 residues. Trimming took off 7 bases at V and 0 bases at J, with 13 bases between the two ends. The chain uses TRBV28 and TRBJ1-6; perhaps TRBD1 as D (5 bases). The receptor's source is a human donor in good health. Sequenced material: CD4+ effector T cells (CD127+, CD25-, CD137-, CD154-) from PBMCs; culture status not recorded. This CDR3 is CASIQGGGSYNSPLHF. DNA of the CDR3: TGTGCCAGCATTCAGGGTGGCGGCTCCTATAATTCACCCCTCCACTTT.